This T cell receptor beta chain was sequenced for a study of blood T cell repertoires in COVID-19. Assay used: immunoSEQ multiplex PCR; TCRdb lists only in-frame clones, some missing. The sample has about 52,000 clones, more than 75% seen once. This sequence was found in a human donor with active COVID-19. The donor label of this sample is uncertain. The sequencing input was peripheral blood.

DNA of the CDR3: TGTGCCAGCAGCCACGCCGGGACAGGGAGGGTCTACGAGCAGTACTTC. Translating it yields CASSHAGTGRVYEQYF. The chain uses TRBV3-1 (or the pseudogene TRBV3-2) and TRBJ2-7; 9 bases are shared with TRBD1. Germline V gene sequence: CDR1 LGHDT, CDR2 YNNKEL (reference sequence). The trim removed 3 bases at V and 3 bases at J, leaving 9 bases unmatched. The CDR3 is 16 amino acids.